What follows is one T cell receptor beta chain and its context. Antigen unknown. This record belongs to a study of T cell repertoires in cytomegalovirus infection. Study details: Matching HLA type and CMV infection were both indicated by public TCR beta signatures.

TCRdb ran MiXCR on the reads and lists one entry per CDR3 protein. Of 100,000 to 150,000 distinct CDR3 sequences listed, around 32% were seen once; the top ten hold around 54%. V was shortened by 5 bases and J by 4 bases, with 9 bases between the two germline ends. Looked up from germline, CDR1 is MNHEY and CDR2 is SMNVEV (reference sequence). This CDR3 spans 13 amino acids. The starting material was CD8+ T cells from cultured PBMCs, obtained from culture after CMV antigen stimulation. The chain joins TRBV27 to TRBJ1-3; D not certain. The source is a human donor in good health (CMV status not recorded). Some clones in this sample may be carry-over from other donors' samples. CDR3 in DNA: TGTGCCAGCAGTATCTCACAGGGAAACACCATATATTTT. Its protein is CASSISQGNTIYF.